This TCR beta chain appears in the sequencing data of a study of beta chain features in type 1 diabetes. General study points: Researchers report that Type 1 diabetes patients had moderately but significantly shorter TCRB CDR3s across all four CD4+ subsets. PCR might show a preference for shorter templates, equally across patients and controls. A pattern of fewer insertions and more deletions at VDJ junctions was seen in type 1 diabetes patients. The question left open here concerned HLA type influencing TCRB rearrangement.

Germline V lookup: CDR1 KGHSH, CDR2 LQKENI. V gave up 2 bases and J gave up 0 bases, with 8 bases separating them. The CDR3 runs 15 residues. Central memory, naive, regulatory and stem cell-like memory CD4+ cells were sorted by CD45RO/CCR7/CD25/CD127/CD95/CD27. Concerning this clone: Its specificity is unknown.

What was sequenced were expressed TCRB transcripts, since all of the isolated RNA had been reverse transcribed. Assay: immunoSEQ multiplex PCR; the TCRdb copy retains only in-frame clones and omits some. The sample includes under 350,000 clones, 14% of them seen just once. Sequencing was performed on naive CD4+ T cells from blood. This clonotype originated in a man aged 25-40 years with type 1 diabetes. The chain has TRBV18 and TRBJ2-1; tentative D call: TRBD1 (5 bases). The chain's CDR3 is CASSPTGSSYNEQFF. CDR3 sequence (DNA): TGTGCCAGCTCACCAACAGGAAGCTCCTACAATGAGCAGTTCTTC. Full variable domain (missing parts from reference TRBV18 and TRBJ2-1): NAGVMQNPRHLVRRRGQEARLRCSPMKGHSHVYWYRQLPEEGLKFMVYLQKENIIDESGMPKERFSAEFPKEGPSILRIQQVVRGDSAAYFCASSPTGSSYNEQFFGPGTRLTVL.